This TCR beta chain was sequenced for a study of T cell responses to AZD1222 COVID-19 vaccine. General study results and limits: Nearly half of spike-specific TCRs reportedly go after variant regions that carry no mutations.

Assay used: immunoSEQ multiplex PCR; TCRdb lists only in-frame clones, some missing. The repertoire includes around 120,000 clones, roughly 90% of them detected once, and 0.85% to 1.3% sits in the top ten. The CDR3 spans 14 residues. Germline CDR1 SEHNR, CDR2 FQNEAQ (reference sequence). V was clipped by 8 bases and J by 5 bases; unmatched bases: 6. About this clone: What it recognizes is unknown.

The gene calls are TRBV7-9 and TRBJ1-6; 7 bases line up with TRBD1. Sequencing was performed on peripheral blood, taken on day 0 of AZD1222 vaccination. The sequence derives from an adult in good health. CDR3 in amino acids: CASLRDSDNSPLHF. The CDR3 DNA is TGTGCCAGCCTACGGGACAGTGATAATTCACCCCTCCACTTT.